Listed here are 12 T cell receptor beta chains from one sample, sequenced in a study of neurological immune-mediated disorders. TCRdb reprocessed the 5' RACE reads via MiXCR and lists one record per CDR3 protein. The table has more than 55,000 distinct CDR3 sequences, about 24% seen once. Time point given: technical triplicate 2. Sequencing was performed on PBMCs. These receptors originate from a man aged 60 to 69 with HTLV-1-associated myelopathy (HAM/TSP).

This clonotype was counted ten times or more. J is TRBJ2-1 and V is TRBV6-6; D perhaps matches TRBD1 (5 bases). The CDR3 is 17 amino acids. Trimming cost V 1 base and J 3 bases, with 16 bases left between them. The germline V gene has CDR1 MNHNY and CDR2 SVGAGI (reference sequence). CDR3 sequence reads: CASSYLSGWRGYNEQFF. CDR3 bases: TGTGCCAGCAGTTACTTATCAGGGTGGCGCGGCTACAATGAGCAGTTCTTC.

As concerns this clonotype: Possible read error: a much larger clone is one base away. V usage is TRBV14 and J usage is TRBJ2-2; D is tentatively TRBD1 or TRBD2 (5 bases each). The CDR3 is made up of 16 amino acids. Germline CDR1 reads SGHDN; CDR2 reads FVKESK. CDR3 region: CASSHSGTAKTGELFF. In DNA, the CDR3 is TGTGCCAGCAGCCACTCCGGGACGGCGAAAACCGGGGAGCTGTTTTTT. Combining the CDR3 with reference TRBV14 and TRBJ2-2 gives the whole variable domain EAGVTQFPSHSVIEKGQTVTLRCDPISGHDNLYWYRRVMGKEIKFLLHFVKESKQDESGMPNNRFLAERTGGTYSTLKVQPAELEDSGVYFCASSHSGTAKTGELFFGEGSRLTVL.

This clonotype was counted at least ten times. This rearrangement joins TRBV5-1 to TRBJ1-1; no reliable D call. CDR1 SGHRS and CDR2 YFSETQ come from the germline V gene. The CDR3 consists of 14 residues. V was clipped by 0 bases and J by 2 bases, with 8 bases between them. DNA for the CDR3: TGCGCCAGCAGCTTGGCGGCGCAAAACACTGAAGCTTTCTTT. Translating gives CASSLAAQNTEAFF.

V usage is TRBV20-1 and J usage is TRBJ2-7, with a tentative D call TRBD2 (5 bases). This CDR3 has 14 amino acids. Germline values: CDR1 DFQATT, CDR2 SNEGSKA (reference sequence). The V gene lost 3 bases and the J gene lost 2 bases, with 14 bases spanning the gap. The CDR3: CSASRLRGTYEQYF. The CDR3 DNA reads as TGCAGTGCTAGTCGGCTCCGAGGGACCTACGAGCAGTACTTC.

V gene TRBV2 combines with J gene TRBJ1-5; D gene uncertain. The CDR3 runs to 14 residues. Looked up from germline, CDR1 is SNHLY and CDR2 is FYNNEI. Trimming took 2 bases from V and 0 from J, leaving 5 bases between them. The CDR3 reads CASSETVSNQPQHF. The CDR3 DNA reads TGTGCCAGCAGTGAAACGGTTAGCAATCAGCCCCAGCATTTT.

This clonotype came up many times. The V call is TRBV5-1, the J call TRBJ2-3; 10 bases map to TRBD1. CDR1 SGHRS and CDR2 YFSETQ come from the germline V gene. V shed 8 bases and J 3 bases; nucleotides not matched to a gene: 12. The CDR3 has 16 residues. Here the CDR3 reads CASRRGGTGETDTQYF. CDR3 bases: TGCGCCAGTAGGCGAGGTGGGACAGGGGAGACAGATACGCAGTATTTT.

This clonotype was detected many times. The chain joins TRBV3-1 to TRBJ2-7, with 9 bases that match TRBD2. The CDR3 extends over 16 amino acids. V gave up 4 bases and J gave up 3 bases; unmatched junction bases: 10. Looked up from germline, CDR1 is LGHDT and CDR2 is YNNKEL (reference sequence). The chain's CDR3 is CASSLPGASGVYEQYF. The CDR3 nucleotides read TGTGCCAGCAGCCTCCCAGGGGCTAGCGGGGTCTACGAGCAGTACTTC.

The sample holds many counts of this clonotype. The chain recombines TRBV3-1 with TRBJ2-7, with D possibly called TRBD1 or TRBD2 (5 bases each). The CDR3 is made up of 17 amino acids. Germline assignment: CDR1 LGHDT and CDR2 YNNKEL (reference sequence). Trimming took 1 base from V and 1 from J, leaving 17 bases between them. The CDR3 region is CASSQGGRGIRSYEQYF. As DNA, the CDR3 is TGTGCCAGCAGCCAAGGGGGCCGGGGCATAAGATCCTACGAGCAGTACTTC.

The rearrangement uses TRBV5-1 and TRBJ1-1; D call uncertain. V was clipped by 1 base and J by 1 base, with 14 bases between them. CDR1 SGHRS and CDR2 YFSETQ come from the germline V gene. CDR3 length equals 16 residues. This chain's CDR3 is CASSLNVGTGNTEAFF. The CDR3 nucleotides are TGCGCCAGCAGCTTGAATGTGGGAACTGGGAACACTGAAGCTTTCTTT. Filled out from reference TRBV5-1 and TRBJ1-1, the complete variable domain reads KAGVTQTPRYLIKTRGQQVTLSCSPISGHRSVSWYQQTPGQGLQFLFEYFSETQRNKGNFPGRFSGRQFSNSRSEMNVSTLELGDSALYLCASSLNVGTGNTEAFFGQGTRLTVV.

This clonotype appeared many times. The chain employs TRBV4-1 and TRBJ1-1, with D perhaps matching TRBD1 (5 bases). CDR1 and CDR2 (germline): MGHRA, YSYEKL. Trimming removed 4 bases from V and 2 bases from J, with 14 bases in between. The CDR3 has 15 amino acids. The DNA for the CDR3 is TGCGCCAGCAGCCCCCACTGGGGGGGAAACACTGAAGCTTTCTTT. It yields the protein CASSPHWGGNTEAFF.

This clonotype was found many times. V is TRBV28 and J is TRBJ2-4; 7 bases are shared with TRBD2. After removal of 3 bases from V and 0 bases from J, the junction contained 2 bases not matched to a gene. CDR1 MDHEN and CDR2 SYDVKM come from the germline V gene. CDR3 length equals 15 residues. This CDR3 reads CASSFGGIAKNIQYF. CDR3 DNA: TGTGCCAGCAGTTTCGGGGGGATAGCCAAAAACATTCAGTACTTC.

Ten or more counts support this clonotype. V gene TRBV20-1 combines with J gene TRBJ2-1; 14 bases match TRBD2. CDR3 length: 18 amino acids. The trim removed 1 base at V and 2 bases at J, leaving 7 bases unmatched. Germline V gene data show CDR1 as DFQATT and CDR2 as SNEGSKA (reference sequence). The CDR3 region is CSARAPTSGRVAYNEQFF. In DNA, the CDR3 is TGCAGTGCTAGAGCCCCGACTAGCGGGAGGGTGGCCTACAATGAGCAGTTCTTC.